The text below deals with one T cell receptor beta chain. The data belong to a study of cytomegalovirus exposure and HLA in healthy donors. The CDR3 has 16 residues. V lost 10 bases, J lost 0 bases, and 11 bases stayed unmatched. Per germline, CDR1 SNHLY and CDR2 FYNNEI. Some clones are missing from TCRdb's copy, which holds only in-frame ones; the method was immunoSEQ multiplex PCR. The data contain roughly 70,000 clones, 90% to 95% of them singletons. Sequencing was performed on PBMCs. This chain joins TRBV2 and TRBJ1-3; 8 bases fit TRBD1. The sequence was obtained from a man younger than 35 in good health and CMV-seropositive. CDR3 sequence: CATRGPGGSSGNTIYF. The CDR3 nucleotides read TGTGCCACCCGAGGGCCAGGGGGCAGCTCTGGAAACACCATATATTTT.